The 9 T cell receptor beta chains below come from one sample, sequenced in a study of somatic mutations in cytotoxic T cells in rheumatoid arthritis. Method: immunoSEQ multiplex PCR; TCRdb's copy keeps in-frame clones and lacks some. The repertoire holds 4,000 to 5,000 clones, roughly 83% seen once, with 6.5% to 9% in the top ten. Material for sequencing was CD8+ T cells sorted from blood. Every receptor here comes from an adult with rheumatoid arthritis.

In DNA, the CDR3 is TGTGCCAGCAGTGAAGCGCTTTGGGGAAGAACCGGGCTAAAAGTGTCGAACACCGGGGAGCTGTTTTTT. It specifies CASSEALWGRTGLKVSNTGELFF. This chain joins TRBV2 and TRBJ2-2, with no clear D. With 0 bases removed from V and 0 bases from J, the gap between germline ends came to 29 bases. The CDR3 contains 23 residues. The germline CDR1 and CDR2 sequences are SNHLY and FYNNEI.

The J gene is TRBJ1-1, the V gene TRBV6-5; 9 nucleotides match TRBD1. This CDR3 has 14 residues. Germline V gives CDR1 MNHEY, CDR2 SVGAGI. With V trimmed by 4 bases and J by 3 bases, 3 bases remained unmatched. The CDR3 sequence is CASSSYRGHTEAFF. Written as DNA, the CDR3 is TGTGCCAGCAGTTCGTACAGGGGGCACACTGAAGCTTTCTTT.

The V and J genes are TRBV6-1 and TRBJ2-7; 12 positions match TRBD2. This CDR3 comprises 17 residues. The V and J ends lost 2 bases and 2 bases, in that order; junction bases with no gene match: 7. The germline gives CDR1 MNHNS, CDR2 SASEGT. In DNA, the CDR3 is TGTGCCAGCAGTGAATTGAGACTAGCGGGGGACACCTACGAGCAGTACTTC. Translating it yields CASSELRLAGDTYEQYF.

The chain uses TRBV27 and TRBJ2-7; weak D call: TRBD2 (5 bases). Trimming left V 8 bases short and J 6 bases short, with 17 bases between. The CDR3 covers 13 residues. From germline, CDR1 is MNHEY and CDR2 SMNVEV (reference sequence). In DNA form, the CDR3 reads TGTGCCAGCGGTACGGGCCCGGGATCCGAGCAGTACTTC. It encodes CASGTGPGSEQYF.

The gene calls are TRBV5-1 and TRBJ1-2, with a tentative D call TRBD1 (6 bases). V lost 1 base and J lost 8, with 12 bases in between. Germline CDR1 reads SGHRS; CDR2 reads YFSETQ. There are 13 residues in the CDR3. The CDR3 DNA is TGCGCCAGCAGCTTGACCAACAGGGAGGGCTACACCTTC. Amino acid sequence: CASSLTNREGYTF. Filled out from reference TRBV5-1 and TRBJ1-2, the complete variable domain reads KAGVTQTPRYLIKTRGQQVTLSCSPISGHRSVSWYQQTPGQGLQFLFEYFSETQRNKGNFPGRFSGRQFSNSRSEMNVSTLELGDSALYLCASSLTNREGYTFGSGTRLTVV.

The J gene is TRBJ2-1, the V gene TRBV9; D is unresolved. CDR3 length equals 13 residues. Trimming took 4 bases from V and 8 from J, leaving 13 bases between them. CDR1 and CDR2 from the germline V gene are SGDLS and YYNGEE. The DNA of the CDR3 is TGTGCCAGCAGCTCCGGGCCGAGCGATGAGCAGTTCTTC. Residues: CASSSGPSDEQFF.

The V and J genes are TRBV4-1 and TRBJ1-1; unclear D gene. This CDR3 is built from 15 residues. The germline V gene has CDR1 MGHRA and CDR2 YSYEKL. Trimming shortened V by 4 bases and J by 4 bases, and 16 bases separated the two germline ends. The CDR3 DNA reads TGCGCCAGCAGCCTTGAGTTCAGGCCGGGCACTGAAGCTTTCTTT. It encodes CASSLEFRPGTEAFF.

The rearrangement joins TRBV5-1 to TRBJ1-3; TRBD1 matches 7 bases. CDR3 size: 19 residues. Germline V gene data show CDR1 as SGHRS and CDR2 as YFSETQ. J was trimmed by 0 bases and V by 4 bases; bases with no gene match: 16. In DNA form, the CDR3 reads TGCGCCAGCAGCCCGGGGGCAGGGGGTGTTCGGATCTCTGGAAACACCATATATTTT. Residues: CASSPGAGGVRISGNTIYF.

This chain joins TRBV28 and TRBJ2-7, with TRBD1 matching 10 bases. The ends lost 5 bases at V and 3 bases at J; junction bases unmatched: 13. The CDR3 runs to 17 residues. The germline gives CDR1 MDHEN, CDR2 SYDVKM. The CDR3 reads CASSPGPGQGILYEQYF. CDR3 sequence (DNA): TGTGCCAGCAGTCCGGGTCCGGGACAGGGGATACTCTACGAGCAGTACTTC. The variable domain in full, with the rest retrieved from reference TRBV28 and TRBJ2-7, is DVKVTQSSRYLVKRTGEKVFLECVQDMDHENMFWYRQDPGLGLRLIYFSYDVKMKEKGDIPEGYSVSREKKERFSLILESASTNQTSMYLCASSPGPGQGILYEQYFGPGTRLTVT.